The subject of this entry is one T cell receptor (beta chain). Its specificity is not known. The data were obtained in a study of OX40 agonist ivuxolimab in advanced cancers. Study-wide context: Ivuxolimab, an agonist antibody against OX40 (CD134), was given to patients.

TCRdb's table, derived via immunoSEQ multiplex PCR, lists solely in-frame clones and lacks some. The sample lists about 80,000 clones; 84% were seen once. The ends lost 5 bases at V and 0 bases at J; junction bases unmatched: 7. The CDR3 covers 15 residues. Germline V CDR1 and CDR2: SGHTA, FQGNSA. Whole-study findings and limits: Clonal expansion was among the lowest in partial responders at 0.1-3.0 mg/kg, especially CD8+. Certain nonresponders additionally had low normalized T-cell clonal expansion.

This chain connects TRBV7-2 to TRBJ2-7, with 7 nucleotides matching TRBD2. Sequences were derived from CD4+ or CD8+ T cells sorted from blood, sampled in a trial of the OX40 agonist ivuxolimab. The source is an adult with an advanced solid tumor such as melanoma, head and neck, liver or kidney cancer. The CDR3 region has the DNA TGTGCCAGCAGCCGTTGGGAGGGTCCCTCCTACGAGCAGTACTTC. Residues: CASSRWEGPSYEQYF.